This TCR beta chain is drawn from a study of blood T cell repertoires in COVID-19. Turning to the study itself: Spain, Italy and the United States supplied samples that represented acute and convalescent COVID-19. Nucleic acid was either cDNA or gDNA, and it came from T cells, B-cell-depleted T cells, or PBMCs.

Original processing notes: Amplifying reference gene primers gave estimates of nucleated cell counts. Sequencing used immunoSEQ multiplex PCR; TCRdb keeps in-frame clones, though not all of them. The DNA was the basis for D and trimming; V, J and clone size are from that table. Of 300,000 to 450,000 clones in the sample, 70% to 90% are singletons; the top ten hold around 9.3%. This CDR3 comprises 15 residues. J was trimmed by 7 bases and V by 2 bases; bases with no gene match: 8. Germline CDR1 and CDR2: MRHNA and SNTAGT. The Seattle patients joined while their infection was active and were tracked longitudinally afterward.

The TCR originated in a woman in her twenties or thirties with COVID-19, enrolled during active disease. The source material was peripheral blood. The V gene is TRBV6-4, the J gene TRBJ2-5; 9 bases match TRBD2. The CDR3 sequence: CASSDPSGKFRTQYF. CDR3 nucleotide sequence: TGTGCCAGCAGTGACCCTAGCGGGAAGTTCCGGACCCAGTACTTC.